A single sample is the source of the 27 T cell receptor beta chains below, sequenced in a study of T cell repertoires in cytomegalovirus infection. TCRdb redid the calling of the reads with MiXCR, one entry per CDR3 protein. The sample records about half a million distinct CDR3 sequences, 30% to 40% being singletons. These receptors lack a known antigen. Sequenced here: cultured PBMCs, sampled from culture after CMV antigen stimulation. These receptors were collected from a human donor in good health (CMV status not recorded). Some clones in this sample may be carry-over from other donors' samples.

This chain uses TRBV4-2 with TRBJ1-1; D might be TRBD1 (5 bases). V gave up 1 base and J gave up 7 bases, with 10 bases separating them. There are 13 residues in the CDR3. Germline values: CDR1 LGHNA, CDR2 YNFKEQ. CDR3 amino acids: CASSQGPGGEAFF. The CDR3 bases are TGTGCCAGCAGCCAAGGTCCCGGGGGTGAAGCTTTCTTT.

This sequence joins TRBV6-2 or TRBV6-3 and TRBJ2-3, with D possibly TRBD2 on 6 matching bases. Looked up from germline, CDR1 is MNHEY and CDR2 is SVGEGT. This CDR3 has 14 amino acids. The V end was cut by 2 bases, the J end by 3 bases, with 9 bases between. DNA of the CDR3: TGTGCCAGCAGTTACACCCGGGGGACAGATACGCAGTATTTT. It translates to CASSYTRGTDTQYF.

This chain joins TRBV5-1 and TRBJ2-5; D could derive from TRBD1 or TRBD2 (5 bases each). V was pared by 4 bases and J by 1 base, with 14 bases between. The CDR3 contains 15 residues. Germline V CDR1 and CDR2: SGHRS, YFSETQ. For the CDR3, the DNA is TGCGCCAGCAGCCCCGCCCCGGGACCCCAAGAGACCCAGTACTTC. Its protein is CASSPAPGPQETQYF.

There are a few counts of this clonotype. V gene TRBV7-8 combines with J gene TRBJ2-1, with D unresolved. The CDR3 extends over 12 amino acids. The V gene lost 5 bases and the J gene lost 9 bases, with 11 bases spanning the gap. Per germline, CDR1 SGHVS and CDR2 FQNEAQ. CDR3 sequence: CASSPNRGEQFF. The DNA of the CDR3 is TGTGCCAGCAGCCCCAACCGTGGTGAGCAGTTCTTC.

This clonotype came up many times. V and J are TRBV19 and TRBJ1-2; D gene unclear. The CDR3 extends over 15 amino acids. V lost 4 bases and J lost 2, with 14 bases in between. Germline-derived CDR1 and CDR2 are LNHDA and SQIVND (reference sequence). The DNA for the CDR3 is TGTGCCAGTAGTACCACAACCGGTGCGAACTATGGCTACACCTTC. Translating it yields CASSTTTGANYGYTF.

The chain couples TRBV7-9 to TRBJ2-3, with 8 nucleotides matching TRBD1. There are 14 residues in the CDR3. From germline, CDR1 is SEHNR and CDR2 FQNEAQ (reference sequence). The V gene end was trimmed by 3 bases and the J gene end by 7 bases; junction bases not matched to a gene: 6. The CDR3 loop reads CASSLGGQGNTQYF. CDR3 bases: TGTGCCAGCAGCTTGGGCGGACAGGGCAATACGCAGTATTTT.

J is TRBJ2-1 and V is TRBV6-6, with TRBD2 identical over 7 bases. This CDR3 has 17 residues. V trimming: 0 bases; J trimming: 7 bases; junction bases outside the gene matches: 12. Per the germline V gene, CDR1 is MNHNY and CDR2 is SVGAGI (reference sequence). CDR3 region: CASSYSASGILGNEQFF. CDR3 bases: TGTGCCAGCAGTTACTCGGCTAGCGGAATCCTGGGGAATGAGCAGTTCTTC.

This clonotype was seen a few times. The CDR3 DNA reads TGTGCCAGCAATAGCGGGGCCTACAATGAGCAGTTCTTC. Translation: CASNSGAYNEQFF. V usage is TRBV11-2 and J usage is TRBJ2-1; 8 bases fit TRBD2. The CDR3 is 13 residues long. With 7 bases clipped from V and 2 bases from J, the junction kept 1 base outside the gene matches. CDR1 SGHAT and CDR2 FQNNGV come from the germline V gene.

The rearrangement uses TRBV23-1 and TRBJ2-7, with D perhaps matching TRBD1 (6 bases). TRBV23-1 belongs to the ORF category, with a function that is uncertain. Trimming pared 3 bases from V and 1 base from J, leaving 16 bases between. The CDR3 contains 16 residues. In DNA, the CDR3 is TGCGCCAGCAGTCAGGTTGGACAGCGTCCTTCCTACGAGCAGTACGTC. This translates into CASSQVGQRPSYEQYV.

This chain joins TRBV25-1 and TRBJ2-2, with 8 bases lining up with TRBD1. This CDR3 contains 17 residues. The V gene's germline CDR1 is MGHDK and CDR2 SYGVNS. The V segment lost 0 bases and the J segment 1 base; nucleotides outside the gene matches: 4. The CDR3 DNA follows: TGTGCCAGCAGTGAATATCGACAGGGGAGGAACACCGGGGAGCTGTTTTTT. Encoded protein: CASSEYRQGRNTGELFF.

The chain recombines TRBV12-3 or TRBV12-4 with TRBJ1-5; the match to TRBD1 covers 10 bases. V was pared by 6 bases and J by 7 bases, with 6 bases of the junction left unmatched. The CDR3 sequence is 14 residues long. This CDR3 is CASSQDRGKQPQHF. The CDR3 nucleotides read TGTGCCAGCAGCCAGGACAGGGGGAAACAGCCCCAGCATTTT.

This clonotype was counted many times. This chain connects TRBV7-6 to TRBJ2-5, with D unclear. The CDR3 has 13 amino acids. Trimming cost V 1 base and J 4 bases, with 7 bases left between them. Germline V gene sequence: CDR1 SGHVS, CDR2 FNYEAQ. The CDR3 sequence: CASSLGLGETQYF. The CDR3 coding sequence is TGTGCCAGCAGCTTAGGTCTTGGAGAGACCCAGTACTTC.

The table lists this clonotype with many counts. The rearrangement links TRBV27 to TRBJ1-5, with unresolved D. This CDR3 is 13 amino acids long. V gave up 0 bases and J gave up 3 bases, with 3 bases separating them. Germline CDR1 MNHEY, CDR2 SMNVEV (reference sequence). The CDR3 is CASSLSLNQPQHF. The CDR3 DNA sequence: TGTGCCAGCAGTTTATCCCTCAATCAGCCCCAGCATTTT.

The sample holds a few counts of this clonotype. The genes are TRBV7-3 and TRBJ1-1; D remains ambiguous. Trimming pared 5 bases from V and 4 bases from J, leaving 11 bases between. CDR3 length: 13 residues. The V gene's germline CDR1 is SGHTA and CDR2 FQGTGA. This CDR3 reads CASSADSATEAFF. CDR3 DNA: TGTGCCAGCAGCGCCGATTCGGCCACTGAAGCTTTCTTT.

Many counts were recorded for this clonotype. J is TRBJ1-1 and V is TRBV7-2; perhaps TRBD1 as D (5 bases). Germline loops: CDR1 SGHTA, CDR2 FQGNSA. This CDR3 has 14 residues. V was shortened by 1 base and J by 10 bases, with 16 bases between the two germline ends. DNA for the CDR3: TGTGCCAGCAGCTTAGGGTCGGGGGGATATGGAGCTTTCTTT. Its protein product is CASSLGSGGYGAFF.

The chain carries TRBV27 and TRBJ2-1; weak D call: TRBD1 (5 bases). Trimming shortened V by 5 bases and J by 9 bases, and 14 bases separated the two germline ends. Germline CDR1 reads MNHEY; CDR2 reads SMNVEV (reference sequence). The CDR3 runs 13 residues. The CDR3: CASSRGSFAEQFF. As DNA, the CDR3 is TGTGCCAGCAGTAGGGGTTCATTTGCTGAGCAGTTCTTC.

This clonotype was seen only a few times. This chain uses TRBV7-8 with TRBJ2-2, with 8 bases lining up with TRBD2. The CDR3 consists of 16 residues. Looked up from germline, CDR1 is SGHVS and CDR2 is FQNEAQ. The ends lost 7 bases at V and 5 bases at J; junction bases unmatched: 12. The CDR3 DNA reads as TGTGCCAGCACCCGGGGCGTGCGGGGGGCTACCGGGGAGCTGTTTTTT. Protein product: CASTRGVRGATGELFF.

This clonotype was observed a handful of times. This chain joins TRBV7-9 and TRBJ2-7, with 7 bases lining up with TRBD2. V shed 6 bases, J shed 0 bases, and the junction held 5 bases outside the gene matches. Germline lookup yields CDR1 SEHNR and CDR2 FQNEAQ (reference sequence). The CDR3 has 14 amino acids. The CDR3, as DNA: TGTGCCAGCAGGCCCGGGACTAACTCCTACGAGCAGTACGTC. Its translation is CASRPGTNSYEQYV.

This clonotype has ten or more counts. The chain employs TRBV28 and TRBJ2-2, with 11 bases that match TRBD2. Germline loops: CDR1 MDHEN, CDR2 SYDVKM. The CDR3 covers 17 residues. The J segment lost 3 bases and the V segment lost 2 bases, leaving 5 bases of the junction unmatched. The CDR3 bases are TGTGCCAGCAGTTTACTAGCGGGAGGTCGGGACACCGGGGAGCTGTTTTTT. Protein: CASSLLAGGRDTGELFF.

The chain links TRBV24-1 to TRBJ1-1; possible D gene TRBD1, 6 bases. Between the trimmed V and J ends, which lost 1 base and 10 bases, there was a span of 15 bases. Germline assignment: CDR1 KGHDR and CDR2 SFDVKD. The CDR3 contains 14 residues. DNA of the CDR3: TGTGCCACCAGTGATTTTGGACAGTTCTTCGGAGCTTTCTTT. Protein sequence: CATSDFGQFFGAFF.

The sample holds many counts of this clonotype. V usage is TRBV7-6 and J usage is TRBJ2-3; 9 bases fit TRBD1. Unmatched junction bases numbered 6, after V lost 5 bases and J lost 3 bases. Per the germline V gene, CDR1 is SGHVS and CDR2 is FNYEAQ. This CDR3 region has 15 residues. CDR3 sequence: CASSPRTGETDTQYF. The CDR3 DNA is TGTGCCAGCAGCCCCCGGACAGGGGAAACAGATACGCAGTATTTT.

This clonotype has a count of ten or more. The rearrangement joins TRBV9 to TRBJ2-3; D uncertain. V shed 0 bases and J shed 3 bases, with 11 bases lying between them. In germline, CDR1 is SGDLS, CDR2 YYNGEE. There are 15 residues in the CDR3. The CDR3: CASSVGNLGTDTQYF. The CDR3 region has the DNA TGTGCCAGCAGCGTAGGGAACCTTGGTACAGATACGCAGTATTTT.

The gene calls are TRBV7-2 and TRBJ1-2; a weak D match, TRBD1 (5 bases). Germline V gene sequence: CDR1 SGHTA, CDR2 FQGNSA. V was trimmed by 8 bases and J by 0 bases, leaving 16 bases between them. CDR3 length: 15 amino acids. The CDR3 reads CASCSQTVANYGYTF. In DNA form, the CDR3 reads TGTGCCAGCTGCTCCCAGACAGTAGCTAACTATGGCTACACCTTC.

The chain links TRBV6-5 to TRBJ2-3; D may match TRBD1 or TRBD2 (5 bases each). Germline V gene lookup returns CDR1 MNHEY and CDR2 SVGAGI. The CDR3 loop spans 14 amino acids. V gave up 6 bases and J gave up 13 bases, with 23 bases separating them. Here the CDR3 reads CASSRVRGRRLEYF. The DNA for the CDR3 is TGTGCCAGCAGCAGAGTCCGGGGCCGTCGACTTGAGTATTTT.

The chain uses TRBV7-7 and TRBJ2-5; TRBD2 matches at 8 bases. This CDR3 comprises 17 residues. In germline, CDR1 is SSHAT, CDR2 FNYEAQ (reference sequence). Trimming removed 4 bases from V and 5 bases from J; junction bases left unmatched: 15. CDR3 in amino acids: CASSSTGTRALVETQYF. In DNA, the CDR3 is TGTGCCAGCAGCTCGACCGGGACTAGGGCCCTTGTCGAGACCCAGTACTTC.

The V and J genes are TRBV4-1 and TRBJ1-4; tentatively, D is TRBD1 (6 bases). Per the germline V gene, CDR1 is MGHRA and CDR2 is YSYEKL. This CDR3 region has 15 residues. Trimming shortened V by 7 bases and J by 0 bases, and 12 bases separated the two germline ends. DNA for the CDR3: TGCGCCAGCACCATAACAGGGCCAACTAATGAAAAACTGTTTTTT. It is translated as CASTITGPTNEKLFF.

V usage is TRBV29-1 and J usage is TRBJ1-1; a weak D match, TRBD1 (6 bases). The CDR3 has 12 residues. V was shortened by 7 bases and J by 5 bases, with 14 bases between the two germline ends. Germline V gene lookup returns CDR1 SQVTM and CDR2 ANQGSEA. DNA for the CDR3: TGCAGCGCCGTTAGGCAGGGGACTGAAGCTTTCTTT. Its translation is CSAVRQGTEAFF.